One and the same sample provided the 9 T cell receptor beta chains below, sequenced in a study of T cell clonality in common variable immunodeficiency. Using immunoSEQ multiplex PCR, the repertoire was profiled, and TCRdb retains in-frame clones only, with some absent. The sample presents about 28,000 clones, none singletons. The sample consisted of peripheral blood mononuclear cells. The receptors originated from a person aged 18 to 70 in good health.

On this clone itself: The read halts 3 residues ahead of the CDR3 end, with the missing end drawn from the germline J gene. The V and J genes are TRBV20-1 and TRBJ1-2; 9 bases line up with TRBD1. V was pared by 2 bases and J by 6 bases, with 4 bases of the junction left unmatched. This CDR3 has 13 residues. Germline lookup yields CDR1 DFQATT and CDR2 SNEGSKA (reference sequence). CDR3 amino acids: CSARKGTGHGYTF. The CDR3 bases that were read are TGCAGTGCTAGAAAGGGGACAGGGCATGGC.

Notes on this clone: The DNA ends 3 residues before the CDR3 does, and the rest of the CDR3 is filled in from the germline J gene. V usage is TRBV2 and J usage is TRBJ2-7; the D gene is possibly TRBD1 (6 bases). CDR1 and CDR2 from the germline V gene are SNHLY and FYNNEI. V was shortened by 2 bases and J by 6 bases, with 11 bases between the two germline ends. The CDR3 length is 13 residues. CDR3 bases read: TGTGCCAGCAGTGAACTCCCAGGGGTCGAG. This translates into CASSELPGVE. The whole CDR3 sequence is CASSELPGVEQYF.

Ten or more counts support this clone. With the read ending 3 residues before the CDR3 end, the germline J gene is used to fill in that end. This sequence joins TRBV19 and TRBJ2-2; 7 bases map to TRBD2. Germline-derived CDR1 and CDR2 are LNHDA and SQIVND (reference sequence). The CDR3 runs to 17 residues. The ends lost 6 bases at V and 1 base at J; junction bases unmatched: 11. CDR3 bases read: TGTGCCAGTAGAACCTTCCGCGGGGGAAGGAACACCGGGGAG. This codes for CASRTFRGGRNTGE. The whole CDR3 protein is CASRTFRGGRNTGELFF.

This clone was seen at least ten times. The chain's CDR3 is CSATTSGGASADTQYF. CDR3 bases read: TGCAGTGCTACCACTAGCGGGGGGGCCTCGGCAGATACG. The chain employs TRBV20-1 and TRBJ2-3; 13 positions agree with TRBD2. The read is 3 residues too short to cover the CDR3 end, so that end is filled in from the germline J gene. The CDR3 is 16 residues long. The trim removed 4 bases at V and 4 bases at J, leaving 8 bases unmatched. CDR1 is DFQATT and CDR2 is SNEGSKA in the germline V gene (reference sequence).

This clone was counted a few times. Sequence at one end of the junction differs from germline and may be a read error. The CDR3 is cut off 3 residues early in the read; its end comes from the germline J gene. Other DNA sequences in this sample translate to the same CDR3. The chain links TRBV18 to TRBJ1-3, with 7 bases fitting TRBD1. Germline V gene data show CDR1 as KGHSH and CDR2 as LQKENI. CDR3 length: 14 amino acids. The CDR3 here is CASSPGQDRNTIYF. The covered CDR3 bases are TGTGCCAGCTCACCCGGACAGGATAGAAACACA. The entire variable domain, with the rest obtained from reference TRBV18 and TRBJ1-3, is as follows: NAGVMQNPRHLVRRRGQEARLRCSPMKGHSHVYWYRQLPEEGLKFMVYLQKENIIDESGMPKERFSAEFPKEGPSILRIQQVVRGDSAAYFCASSPGQDRNTIYFGEGSWLTVV.

CDR3 residues: CASSLVGTSGETQYF. Incomplete CDR3 DNA: TGTGCCAGCAGCTTAGTGGGGACTAGCGGGGAGACC. J is TRBJ2-5 and V is TRBV7-8; 12 bases match TRBD2. The read terminates 3 residues before the CDR3 end, so the remaining end is supplied by the germline J gene. V lost 1 base and J lost 5; bases outside the gene matches: 2. Looked up from germline, CDR1 is SGHVS and CDR2 is FQNEAQ. The CDR3 runs to 15 residues.

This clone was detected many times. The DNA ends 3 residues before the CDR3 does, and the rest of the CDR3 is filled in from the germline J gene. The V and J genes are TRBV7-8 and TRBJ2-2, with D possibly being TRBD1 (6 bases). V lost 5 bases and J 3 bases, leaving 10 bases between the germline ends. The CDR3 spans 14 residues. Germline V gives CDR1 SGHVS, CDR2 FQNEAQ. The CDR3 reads CASSPGHHTGELFF. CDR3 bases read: TGTGCCAGCAGCCCGGGACATCACACCGGGGAG.

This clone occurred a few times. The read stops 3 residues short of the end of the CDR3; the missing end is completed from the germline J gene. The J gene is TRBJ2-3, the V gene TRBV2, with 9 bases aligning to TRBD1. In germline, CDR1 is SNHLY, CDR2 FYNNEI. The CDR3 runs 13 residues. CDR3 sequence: CASTDRGRETQYF. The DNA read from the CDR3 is TGTGCCAGCACCGACAGGGGGAGAGAGACG.

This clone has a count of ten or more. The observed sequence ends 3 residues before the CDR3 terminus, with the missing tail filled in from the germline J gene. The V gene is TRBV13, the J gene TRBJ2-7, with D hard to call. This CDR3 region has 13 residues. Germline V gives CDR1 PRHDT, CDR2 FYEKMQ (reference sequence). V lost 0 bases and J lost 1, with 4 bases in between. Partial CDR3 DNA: TGTGCCAGCAGCTTAGGCAAATCCTACGAG. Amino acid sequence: CASSLGKSYE. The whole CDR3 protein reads CASSLGKSYEQYF. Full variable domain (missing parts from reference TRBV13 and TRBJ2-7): AAGVIQSPRHLIKEKRETATLKCYPIPRHDTVYWYQQGPGQDPQFLISFYEKMQSDKGSIPDRFSAQQFSDYHSELNMSSLELGDSALYFCASSLGKSYEQYFGPGTRLTVT.